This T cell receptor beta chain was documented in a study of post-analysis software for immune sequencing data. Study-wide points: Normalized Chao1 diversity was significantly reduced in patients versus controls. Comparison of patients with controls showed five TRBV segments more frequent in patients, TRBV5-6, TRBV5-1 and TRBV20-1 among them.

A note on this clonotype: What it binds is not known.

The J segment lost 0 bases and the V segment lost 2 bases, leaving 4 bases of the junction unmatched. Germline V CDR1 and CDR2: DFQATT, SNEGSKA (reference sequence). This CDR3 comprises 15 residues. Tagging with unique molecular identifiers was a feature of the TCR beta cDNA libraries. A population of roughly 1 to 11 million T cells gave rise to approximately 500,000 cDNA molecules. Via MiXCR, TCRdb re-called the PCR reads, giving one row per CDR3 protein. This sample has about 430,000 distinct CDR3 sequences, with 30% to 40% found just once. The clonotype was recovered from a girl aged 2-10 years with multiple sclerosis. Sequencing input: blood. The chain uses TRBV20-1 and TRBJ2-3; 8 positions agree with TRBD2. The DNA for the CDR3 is TGCAGTGCTAGAACGGCTAGCGGGAGCACAGATACGCAGTATTTT. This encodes CSARTASGSTDTQYF.